The TCR beta chain described here comes from a study of graft-versus-host responses after intestinal transplantation. Study information: Those transplanted obtained multivisceral, liver-intestinal, or isolated intestinal grafts. Induction using anti-thymocyte globulin, followed by tacrolimus and steroids for roughly 3 years, was given to all recipients. Study-level points and caveats: Marrow from the recipient contained GvH clones, some of which had appeared first in ileum or blood. Peak GvH clone levels in circulation were associated with early post-transplant HvG declines.

Notes on this clone: The antigen is not known.

TCRdb's copy holds only in-frame clones and misses some; the assay was immunoSEQ multiplex PCR. This sample has tens of thousands of clones, with 91% found just once. The receptor was derived from a human donor who received an intestinal transplant. The input for sequencing was unstimulated CD4+ T cells sorted from spleen or lymph node cells, taken before intestinal transplant.

The CDR3 protein is CASSERGGFGYTF. The CDR3 nucleotides read TGCGCCAGCAGTGAGAGGGGGGGGTTTGGCTACACCTTC. The chain has TRBV10-1 and TRBJ1-2, with D possibly being TRBD1 (6 bases). The germline gives CDR1 WNHNN, CDR2 SYGVQD (reference sequence). The V end lost 2 bases, the J end lost 7 bases, and 11 bases lay between the germline ends. The CDR3 is made up of 13 amino acids.